The rows below give T cell receptor beta chains drawn from one sample of a study of human T cells and chemical hapten exposure. TCRdb reanalysed the RACE reads using MiXCR and keeps one entry per CDR3 protein. Of 350,000 or so distinct CDR3 sequences in the sample, 5.5% to 8% are singletons; the top ten hold 7.5% to 8.5%. The source was whole blood, collected in connection with sensitization to the hapten diphenylcyclopropenone (DPC). These receptors all stem from a young woman with alopecia areata. Some clones in this sample may be carry-over from other donors' samples. Both conserved end residues are part of each CDR3. The D gene is left open where the match is weak. Only some rows state a clone size, as once, few, many or a class for expanded clones.

J gene	clone size	V gene	D gene	CDR3 protein	CDR3 DNA
TRBJ2-3	NA	TRBV18	TRBD1	CASSPETGFDTQYF	TGTGCCAGCTCACCAGAGACAGGGTTCGATACGCAGTATTTT
TRBJ2-7	many	TRBV18	NA	CASSPPKHSGGHLPSYEQYF	TGTGCCAGCTCACCACCGAAGCATTCTGGAGGACACCTACCCTCCTACGAGCAGTACTTC
TRBJ1-5	few	TRBV5-1	TRBD1	CASSLGPGQGLSNQPQHF	TGCGCCAGCAGCTTGGGGCCGGGACAGGGATTGAGCAATCAGCCCCAGCATTTT
TRBJ1-2	NA	TRBV20-1	TRBD1	CSAPSFETGKDGYTF	TGCAGTGCTCCTTCTTTCGAGACAGGGAAAGATGGCTACACCTTC
TRBJ1-2	few	TRBV1	NA	CTSSHRFNLGDRAYGYTF	TGCACCAGCAGCCACCGATTCAATCTCGGGGATCGGGCGTACGGCTACACCTTC
TRBJ2-7	NA	TRBV7-9	TRBD1	CASSNKDRAIGEQYF	TGTGCCAGCAGCAATAAGGACAGGGCGATCGGCGAGCAGTACTTC
TRBJ2-1	few	TRBV6-1	TRBD2	CASSETGGSYNEQFF	TGTGCCAGCAGTGAGACGGGGGGGTCCTACAATGAGCAGTTCTTC
TRBJ2-1	few	TRBV6-5	NA	CASSAKLGTEQFF	TGTGCCAGCAGTGCCAAACTAGGAACGGAGCAGTTCTTC
TRBJ2-2	NA	TRBV11-2	NA	CASSRNPPGDRVNSGELFF	TGTGCCAGCAGCCGTAACCCCCCGGGGGACAGAGTTAACTCCGGGGAGCTGTTTTTT
TRBJ2-5	many	TRBV5-1	TRBD2	CASSLKLAGGLQETQYF	TGCGCCAGCAGCTTGAAGCTAGCGGGGGGGCTCCAAGAGACCCAGTACTTC
TRBJ2-7	few	TRBV5-1	TRBD1	CASTSQGAREQYF	TGCGCCAGCACCTCCCAGGGGGCGCGAGAGCAGTACTTC
TRBJ1-2	few	TRBV4-1	NA	CASSQVLPGLIYGYTF	TGCGCCAGCAGCCAGGTCCTACCGGGACTGATCTATGGCTACACCTTC
TRBJ2-7	few	TRBV15	TRBD1	CATSRTAQGYEQYF	TGTGCCACCAGCAGGACGGCACAGGGGTACGAGCAGTACTTC
TRBJ1-5	few	TRBV7-9	TRBD1	CASSAPGQGLQPQHF	TGTGCCAGCAGCGCCCCGGGACAGGGCCTCCAGCCCCAGCATTTT
TRBJ1-2	NA	TRBV7-2	NA	CASSLNSQGNYGYTF	TGTGCCAGCAGCTTAAATTCTCAGGGCAACTATGGCTACACCTTC
TRBJ1-2	few	TRBV10-3	TRBD1	CAALPSLQGAFYGYTF	TGTGCCGCCTTACCCTCTTTGCAGGGGGCTTTTTATGGCTACACCTTC